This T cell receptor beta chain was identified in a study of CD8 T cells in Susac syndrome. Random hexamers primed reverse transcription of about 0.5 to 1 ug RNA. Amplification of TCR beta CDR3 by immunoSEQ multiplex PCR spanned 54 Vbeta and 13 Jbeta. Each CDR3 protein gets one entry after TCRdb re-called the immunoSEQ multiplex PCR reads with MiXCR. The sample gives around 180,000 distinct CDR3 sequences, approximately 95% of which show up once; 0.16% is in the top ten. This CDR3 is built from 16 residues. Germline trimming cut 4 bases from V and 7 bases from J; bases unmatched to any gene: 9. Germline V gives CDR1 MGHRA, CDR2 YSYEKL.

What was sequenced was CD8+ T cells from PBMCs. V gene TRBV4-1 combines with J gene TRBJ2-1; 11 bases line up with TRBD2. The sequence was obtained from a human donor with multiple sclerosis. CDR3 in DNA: TGCGCCAGCAGCCCTGAGCTAGGACTAGCGGGTAATGAGCAGTTCTTC. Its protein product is CASSPELGLAGNEQFF.